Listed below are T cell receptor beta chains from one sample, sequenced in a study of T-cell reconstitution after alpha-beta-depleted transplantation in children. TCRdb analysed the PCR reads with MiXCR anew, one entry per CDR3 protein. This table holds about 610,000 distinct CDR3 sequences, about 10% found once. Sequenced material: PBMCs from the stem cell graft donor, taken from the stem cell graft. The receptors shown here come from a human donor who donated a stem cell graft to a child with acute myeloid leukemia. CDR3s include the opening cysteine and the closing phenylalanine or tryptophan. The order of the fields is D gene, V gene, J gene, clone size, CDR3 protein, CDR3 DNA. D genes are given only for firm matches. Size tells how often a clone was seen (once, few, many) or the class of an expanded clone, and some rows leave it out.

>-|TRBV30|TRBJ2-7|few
CAWSPINEQYF
TGTGCCTGGAGTCCGATCAACGAGCAGTACTTC
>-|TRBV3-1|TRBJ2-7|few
CASSQDSGWTYEQYF
TGTGCCAGCAGCCAAGACAGCGGGTGGACCTACGAGCAGTACTTC
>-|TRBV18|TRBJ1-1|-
CASSLVLDAEAFF
TGTGCCAGCTCACTTGTCCTAGACGCTGAAGCTTTCTTT
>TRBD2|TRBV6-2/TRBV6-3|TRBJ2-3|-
CASSYSDSGRMGPGADTQYF
TGTGCCAGCAGTTACTCGGATAGCGGGAGAATGGGCCCGGGCGCAGATACGCAGTATTTT
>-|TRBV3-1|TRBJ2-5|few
CASSLNRGQQETQYF
TGTGCCAGCAGCCTCAACCGGGGACAACAAGAGACCCAGTACTTC
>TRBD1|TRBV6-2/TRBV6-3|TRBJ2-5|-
CASSYNRGRETQYF
TGTGCCAGCAGTTACAACAGGGGCCGGGAGACCCAGTACTTC
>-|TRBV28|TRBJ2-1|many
CASSFAVSEQFF
TGTGCCAGCAGTTTCGCAGTTTCTGAGCAGTTCTTC
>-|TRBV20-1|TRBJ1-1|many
CSASPGWNTEAFF
TGCAGTGCTAGCCCTGGTTGGAACACTGAAGCTTTCTTT
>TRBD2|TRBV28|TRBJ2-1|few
CASIPLGGGPSEQFF
TGTGCCAGCATCCCTCTGGGGGGAGGGCCAAGTGAGCAGTTCTTC
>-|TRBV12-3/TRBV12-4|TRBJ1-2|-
CASSLGRMYGYTF
TGTGCCAGCAGTTTAGGTAGGATGTATGGCTACACCTTC
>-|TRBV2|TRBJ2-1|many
CASSEEAKGRRGGRYNEQFF
TGTGCCAGCAGTGAAGAGGCGAAAGGACGCCGAGGCGGACGGTACAATGAGCAGTTCTTC
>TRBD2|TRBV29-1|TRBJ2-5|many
CSVEDWLDRRASGETQYF
TGCAGCGTTGAAGATTGGCTTGACAGGCGGGCTAGCGGGGAGACCCAGTACTTC
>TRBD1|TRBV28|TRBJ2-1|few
CASSFPRQGAYNEQFF
TGTGCCAGCAGTTTTCCAAGACAGGGGGCTTACAATGAGCAGTTCTTC
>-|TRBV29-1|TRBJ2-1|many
CSGGHSDNEQFF
TGCAGCGGGGGACACAGCGATAATGAGCAGTTCTTC
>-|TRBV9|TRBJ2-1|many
CASGPATYNEQFF
TGTGCCTCTGGACCTGCAACCTACAATGAGCAGTTCTTC
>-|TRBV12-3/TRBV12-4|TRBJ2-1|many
CASSTGEEYNEQFF
TGTGCCAGCAGCACAGGGGAGGAGTACAATGAGCAGTTCTTC